Listed below are T cell receptor beta chains from one sample, sequenced in a study of T cell responses to AZD1222 COVID-19 vaccine. Produced via immunoSEQ multiplex PCR; TCRdb's table is partial and in-frame only. Of 130,000 to 150,000 clones detected, roughly 92% appear once; the ten largest clones hold over 1.5%. Sample: peripheral blood, taken on day 0 of AZD1222 vaccination. These TCRs come from an adult in good health. CDR3s include the opening cysteine and the closing phenylalanine or tryptophan. D genes are given only for firm matches. The size entry is marked missing in some rows and otherwise reads once, few, many or a size class.

D gene: .
V gene: TRBV7-9
clone size: .
J gene: TRBJ1-1
CDR3 protein: CASSPLRGGPNTEAFF
CDR3 DNA: TGTGCCAGCAGCCCCCTAAGGGGGGGCCCGAACACTGAAGCTTTCTTT

D gene: TRBD2
V gene: TRBV11-3
clone size: .
J gene: TRBJ2-4
CDR3 protein: CASSPGGVENIQYF
CDR3 DNA: TGTGCCAGCAGCCCTGGGGGGGTCGAAAACATTCAGTACTTC

D gene: .
V gene: TRBV19
clone size: .
J gene: TRBJ2-5
CDR3 protein: CASSPQGGLRGQETQYF
CDR3 DNA: TGTGCCAGTAGTCCCCAGGGGGGCCTTAGGGGTCAAGAGACCCAGTACTTC

D gene: TRBD1
V gene: TRBV5-4
clone size: .
J gene: TRBJ1-2
CDR3 protein: CASSSAERTGNYGYTF
CDR3 DNA: TGTGCCAGCAGCTCTGCCGAGCGGACAGGGAACTATGGCTACACCTTC

D gene: TRBD2
V gene: TRBV5-1
clone size: .
J gene: TRBJ2-1
CDR3 protein: CASSLTGRTPNEQFF
CDR3 DNA: TGCGCCAGCAGCTTGACCGGGAGGACCCCCAATGAGCAGTTCTTC

D gene: TRBD1
V gene: TRBV6-4
clone size: .
J gene: TRBJ1-4
CDR3 protein: CASSRDSNEKLFF
CDR3 DNA: TGTGCCAGCAGCCGGGACAGTAATGAAAAACTGTTTTTT

D gene: .
V gene: TRBV2
clone size: .
J gene: TRBJ2-4
CDR3 protein: CASSEQGAKNIQYF
CDR3 DNA: TGTGCCAGCAGTGAACAGGGAGCCAAAAACATTCAGTACTTC

D gene: TRBD1
V gene: TRBV28
clone size: .
J gene: TRBJ1-2
CDR3 protein: CASSSATGRGYTF
CDR3 DNA: TGTGCCAGCAGTTCCGCGACAGGGCGGGGCTACACCTTC

D gene: .
V gene: TRBV5-1
clone size: .
J gene: TRBJ2-7
CDR3 protein: CASSLTEPGRYEQYF
CDR3 DNA: TGCGCCAGCAGCTTGACAGAACCCGGCCGCTACGAGCAGTACTTC

D gene: TRBD1
V gene: TRBV5-4
clone size: .
J gene: TRBJ2-5
CDR3 protein: CASSSDGTGGKETQYF
CDR3 DNA: TGTGCCAGCAGCTCTGACGGGACAGGGGGAAAAGAGACCCAGTACTTC

D gene: .
V gene: TRBV6-1
clone size: once
J gene: TRBJ1-2
CDR3 protein: CASSEVRGAQGYTF
CDR3 DNA: TGTGCCAGCAGTGAGGTGAGGGGGGCGCAAGGCTACACCTTC

D gene: .
V gene: TRBV19
clone size: .
J gene: TRBJ1-2
CDR3 protein: CASSIEGDFGYTF
CDR3 DNA: TGTGCCAGTAGTATCGAGGGGGATTTTGGCTACACCTTC

D gene: .
V gene: TRBV2
clone size: .
J gene: TRBJ1-6
CDR3 protein: CASSEAWLSYNSPLHF
CDR3 DNA: TGTGCCAGCAGTGAAGCGTGGCTGAGCTATAATTCACCCCTCCACTTT

D gene: TRBD1
V gene: TRBV7-9
clone size: .
J gene: TRBJ2-7
CDR3 protein: CASSFGTATVYEQYF
CDR3 DNA: TGTGCCAGCAGCTTCGGGACAGCGACTGTCTACGAGCAGTACTTC

D gene: TRBD1
V gene: TRBV2
clone size: once
J gene: TRBJ2-3
CDR3 protein: CASSVRTGADTQYF
CDR3 DNA: TGTGCCAGCAGTGTCAGGACAGGAGCAGATACGCAGTATTTT

D gene: .
V gene: TRBV2
clone size: .
J gene: TRBJ2-5
CDR3 protein: CASSDRGETQYF
CDR3 DNA: TGTGCCAGCAGTGATCGGGGGGAGACCCAGTACTTC

D gene: .
V gene: TRBV7-9
clone size: .
J gene: TRBJ2-1
CDR3 protein: CASSTAGLGGEQFF
CDR3 DNA: TGTGCCAGCAGCACAGCAGGGCTAGGCGGTGAGCAGTTCTTC

D gene: .
V gene: TRBV9
clone size: .
J gene: TRBJ2-7
CDR3 protein: CASSVGVAEKPYEQYF
CDR3 DNA: TGTGCCAGCAGCGTAGGAGTAGCGGAGAAACCCTACGAGCAGTACTTC

D gene: .
V gene: TRBV29-1
clone size: .
J gene: TRBJ1-1
CDR3 protein: CSVEGQSVNTEAFF
CDR3 DNA: TGCAGCGTTGAAGGTCAATCCGTAAACACTGAAGCTTTCTTT

D gene: TRBD2
V gene: TRBV7-3
clone size: .
J gene: TRBJ2-5
CDR3 protein: CASSFGLAGLQETQYF
CDR3 DNA: TGTGCCAGCAGCTTCGGTCTAGCGGGTCTCCAAGAGACCCAGTACTTC

D gene: TRBD1
V gene: TRBV5-1
clone size: .
J gene: TRBJ1-1
CDR3 protein: CASSLPWTGDMNTEAFF
CDR3 DNA: TGCGCCAGCAGCTTGCCCTGGACAGGCGACATGAACACTGAAGCTTTCTTT

D gene: .
V gene: TRBV5-6
clone size: once
J gene: TRBJ2-1
CDR3 protein: CASSLAVPYNEQFF
CDR3 DNA: TGTGCCAGCAGCTTGGCAGTGCCTTACAATGAGCAGTTCTTC

D gene: .
V gene: TRBV5-4
clone size: .
J gene: TRBJ2-7
CDR3 protein: CASSLGGSLDEQYF
CDR3 DNA: TGTGCCAGCAGCTTAGGCGGCTCCCTTGACGAGCAGTACTTC

D gene: .
V gene: TRBV27
clone size: once
J gene: TRBJ1-2
CDR3 protein: CASSLARGGNYGYTF
CDR3 DNA: TGTGCCAGCAGTTTAGCCCGGGGGGGCAACTATGGCTACACCTTC

D gene: TRBD2
V gene: TRBV7-9
clone size: .
J gene: TRBJ2-7
CDR3 protein: CASSLQAGAYEQYF
CDR3 DNA: TGTGCCAGCAGCTTACAGGCGGGAGCCTACGAGCAGTACTTC

D gene: .
V gene: TRBV30
clone size: .
J gene: TRBJ2-7
CDR3 protein: CAWGNTGFYEQYF
CDR3 DNA: TGTGCCTGGGGAAATACAGGGTTCTACGAGCAGTACTTC

D gene: .
V gene: TRBV6-5
clone size: .
J gene: TRBJ2-5
CDR3 protein: CASSRRGVPETQYF
CDR3 DNA: TGTGCCAGCAGTCGGAGGGGGGTCCCAGAGACCCAGTACTTC

D gene: .
V gene: TRBV5-1
clone size: .
J gene: TRBJ2-1
CDR3 protein: CASSLEGHSYNEQFF
CDR3 DNA: TGCGCCAGCAGCTTGGAAGGACACTCCTACAATGAGCAGTTCTTC

D gene: TRBD2
V gene: TRBV10-3
clone size: many
J gene: TRBJ2-7
CDR3 protein: CAISESEGGSYEQYF
CDR3 DNA: TGTGCCATCAGTGAGTCGGAGGGAGGGTCCTACGAGCAGTACTTC

D gene: .
V gene: TRBV5-6
clone size: .
J gene: TRBJ1-1
CDR3 protein: CASSFTQGGAFF
CDR3 DNA: TGTGCCAGCAGCTTCACACAGGGAGGAGCTTTCTTT

D gene: .
V gene: TRBV7-9
clone size: .
J gene: TRBJ1-3
CDR3 protein: CASSLGGTGNTIYF
CDR3 DNA: TGTGCCAGCAGCTTAGGGGGGACTGGAAACACCATATATTTT

D gene: .
V gene: TRBV6-1
clone size: .
J gene: TRBJ2-1
CDR3 protein: CASSEDRVSNEQFF
CDR3 DNA: TGTGCCAGCAGTGAAGACAGGGTAAGCAATGAGCAGTTCTTC

D gene: TRBD1
V gene: TRBV6-5
clone size: .
J gene: TRBJ1-2
CDR3 protein: CASSSGSGGHYGYTF
CDR3 DNA: TGTGCCAGCAGTTCTGGCTCAGGGGGCCACTATGGCTACACCTTC

D gene: TRBD2
V gene: TRBV18
clone size: .
J gene: TRBJ2-3
CDR3 protein: CASSLGGSRSDTQYF
CDR3 DNA: TGTGCCAGCTCACTTGGCGGGAGTAGGTCAGATACGCAGTATTTT

D gene: .
V gene: TRBV27
clone size: few
J gene: TRBJ1-1
CDR3 protein: CASSLRGAGKAFF
CDR3 DNA: TGTGCCAGCAGTTTGAGGGGCGCGGGTAAAGCTTTCTTT

D gene: .
V gene: TRBV5-4
clone size: .
J gene: TRBJ2-7
CDR3 protein: CASSQEPGAQDGEQYF
CDR3 DNA: TGTGCCAGCAGCCAAGAACCCGGGGCTCAGGATGGCGAGCAGTACTTC

D gene: .
V gene: TRBV28
clone size: .
J gene: TRBJ1-5
CDR3 protein: CASSFTRLWQPQHF
CDR3 DNA: TGTGCCAGCAGTTTCACCAGGCTCTGGCAGCCCCAGCATTTT

D gene: TRBD2
V gene: TRBV2
clone size: .
J gene: TRBJ2-7
CDR3 protein: CASTWSGNSYEQYF
CDR3 DNA: TGTGCCAGCACTTGGAGCGGGAATTCCTACGAGCAGTACTTC

D gene: .
V gene: TRBV5-1
clone size: .
J gene: TRBJ1-1
CDR3 protein: CASSPDPRNTEAFF
CDR3 DNA: TGCGCCAGCAGCCCGGACCCGAGGAACACTGAAGCTTTCTTT

D gene: .
V gene: TRBV11-2
clone size: .
J gene: TRBJ1-3
CDR3 protein: CASSPLGTHPTGNTIYF
CDR3 DNA: TGTGCCAGCAGCCCGCTGGGGACACATCCTACTGGAAACACCATATATTTT

D gene: TRBD2
V gene: TRBV19
clone size: .
J gene: TRBJ2-1
CDR3 protein: CASSRLAGVYNEQFF
CDR3 DNA: TGTGCCAGTAGCCGACTAGCGGGGGTCTACAATGAGCAGTTCTTC

D gene: .
V gene: TRBV18
clone size: .
J gene: TRBJ2-1
CDR3 protein: CASSPRRDNEQFF
CDR3 DNA: TGTGCCAGCTCACCCCGGAGAGACAATGAGCAGTTCTTC

D gene: .
V gene: TRBV6-5
clone size: .
J gene: TRBJ1-2
CDR3 protein: CASSPFVRLGYGYTF
CDR3 DNA: TGTGCCAGCAGCCCATTTGTCCGGCTCGGCTATGGCTACACCTTC

D gene: .
V gene: TRBV27
clone size: .
J gene: TRBJ1-2
CDR3 protein: CASSLSRGPGNRGGYTF
CDR3 DNA: TGTGCCAGCAGTTTATCGAGAGGGCCCGGTAATCGGGGTGGCTACACCTTC